The 27 T cell receptor beta chains below were found in one sample sequenced in a study of blood T cell repertoires in COVID-19. The method was immunoSEQ multiplex PCR; TCRdb's version includes in-frame clones alone and lacks a portion of them. The sample carries over 55,000 clones, about 80% recorded once. Material: peripheral blood. Receptors were obtained from a woman in her 70s with acute or convalescent COVID-19.

This rearrangement joins TRBV30 to TRBJ1-6, with 8 bases lining up with TRBD1. The V segment lost 8 bases and the J segment 7 bases; nucleotides outside the gene matches: 13. The CDR3 is 15 amino acids. From germline, CDR1 is GTSNPN and CDR2 SVGIG (reference sequence). In DNA form, the CDR3 reads TGTGCCCGGGATCGAGACAGGGGACAGAATTCACCCCTCCACTTT. Amino acid sequence: CARDRDRGQNSPLHF.

A few counts support this clone. V gene TRBV5-6 combines with J gene TRBJ1-6; 7 bases fit TRBD1. The germline gives CDR1 SGHDT, CDR2 YYEEEE. V dropped 3 bases and J dropped 8; count of bases not matched to a gene: 8. The CDR3 is made up of 15 amino acids. CDR3 residues: CASSSTPDRDSPLHF. The CDR3 nucleotides read TGTGCCAGCAGCTCGACCCCAGACAGGGATTCACCCCTCCACTTT.

The chain uses TRBV21-1 and TRBJ2-7; TRBD1, the table's D call, was not compared with the DNA. TRBV21-1 is tagged as a pseudogene. This CDR3 contains 20 residues. The CDR3 protein is CASITRMRTGGPRRTYEQYF. CDR3 in DNA: TGTGCCAGCATCACGAGGATGAGGACAGGGGGCCCAAGGAGGACCTACGAGCAGTACTTC.

This clone has just a few counts. This chain links TRBV19 with TRBJ1-5, with D perhaps matching TRBD1 (5 bases). CDR3 size: 14 residues. The germline CDR1 and CDR2 sequences are LNHDA and SQIVND (reference sequence). V was shortened by 3 bases and J by 1 base, with 7 bases between the two germline ends. CDR3 bases: TGTGCCAGTAGTATTAACAGGAGCAATCAGCCCCAGCATTTT. Amino acids: CASSINRSNQPQHF.

The V and J genes are TRBV19 and TRBJ2-7; a possible D gene is TRBD2 (6 bases). V lost 5 bases and J 0 bases, leaving 14 bases between the germline ends. The CDR3 loop spans 15 amino acids. Germline CDR1 reads LNHDA; CDR2 reads SQIVND (reference sequence). This chain's CDR3 is CASSLLLGGSYEQYF. The CDR3 bases are TGTGCCAGTAGTCTCCTCTTGGGGGGCTCCTACGAGCAGTACTTC.

The rearrangement uses TRBV18 and TRBJ2-7; no reliable D call. The V and J ends lost 1 base and 2 bases respectively, with 15 bases between them. The CDR3 runs to 16 residues. Germline assignment: CDR1 KGHSH and CDR2 LQKENI. In nucleotides, the CDR3 is TGTGCCAGCTCACCACTGAGAAAGCAGGCGACCTACGAGCAGTACTTC. It specifies CASSPLRKQATYEQYF. Full variable domain (missing parts from reference TRBV18 and TRBJ2-7): NAGVMQNPRHLVRRRGQEARLRCSPMKGHSHVYWYRQLPEEGLKFMVYLQKENIIDESGMPKERFSAEFPKEGPSILRIQQVVRGDSAAYFCASSPLRKQATYEQYFGPGTRLTVT.

This chain connects TRBV2 to TRBJ1-1; D not certain. V was clipped by 4 bases and J by 3 bases, with 3 bases between them. Germline V gene lookup returns CDR1 SNHLY and CDR2 FYNNEI. The CDR3 is 11 residues long. Here the CDR3 reads CASSVDTEAFF. The CDR3 nucleotides read TGTGCCAGCAGTGTAGACACTGAAGCTTTCTTT.

This clone was recorded a few times. The chain links TRBV7-2 to TRBJ1-5, with TRBD1 as a possible D gene (5 bases). The germline V gene has CDR1 SGHTA and CDR2 FQGNSA. This CDR3 comprises 14 residues. Trimming shortened V by 2 bases and J by 4 bases, and 9 bases separated the two germline ends. For the CDR3, the DNA is TGTGCCAGCAGCTTAAACAGGCCTAATCAGCCCCAGCATTTT. Its translation is CASSLNRPNQPQHF. The variable domain in full, completed from reference TRBV7-2 and TRBJ1-5, reads GAGVSQSPSNKVTEKGKDVELRCDPISGHTALYWYRQSLGQGLEFLIYFQGNSAPDKSGLPSDRFSAERTGGSVSTLTIQRTQQEDSAVYLCASSLNRPNQPQHFGDGTRLSIL.

The V gene is TRBV28, the J gene TRBJ1-5; D not resolved. The CDR3 contains 13 residues. From germline, CDR1 is MDHEN and CDR2 SYDVKM. Deletions cut 3 bases from V and 6 bases from J, with 9 bases between. This CDR3 reads CASSLALGQPQHF. The CDR3 region has the DNA TGTGCCAGCAGTTTGGCGCTAGGTCAGCCCCAGCATTTT.

This chain connects TRBV19 to TRBJ1-5; TRBD1 is a possible D gene (6 bases). The CDR3 runs to 13 residues. Looked up from germline, CDR1 is LNHDA and CDR2 is SQIVND (reference sequence). V was clipped by 10 bases and J by 1 base, with 11 bases between them. The CDR3 loop reads CATADRSNQPQHF. The CDR3 region has the DNA TGTGCCACCGCCGACAGGAGCAATCAGCCCCAGCATTTT.

A word on this clone: This same CDR3 is encoded by further DNA sequences in the sample. In nucleotides, the CDR3 is TGTGCCAGCAGCTTAGATACGAGGGACGAGCAGTACTTC. Its translation is CASSLDTRDEQYF. This sequence joins TRBV11-2 and TRBJ2-7, with D possibly matching TRBD2 (5 bases). The CDR3 totals 13 residues. Per the germline V gene, CDR1 is SGHAT and CDR2 is FQNNGV. V shed 0 bases and J shed 5 bases, with 8 bases lying between them.

V is TRBV5-5 and J is TRBJ2-2; D call uncertain. This CDR3 contains 15 residues. The germline gives CDR1 SGHKS, CDR2 YYEKEE (reference sequence). Trimming removed 0 bases from V and 6 bases from J, with 12 bases in between. The CDR3 sequence: CASSLVPVTAGELFF. CDR3 coding DNA: TGTGCCAGCAGCTTGGTGCCAGTCACCGCCGGGGAGCTGTTTTTT.

The chain carries TRBV19 and TRBJ2-3, with TRBD2 identical over 12 bases. This CDR3 comprises 17 residues. The germline CDR1 and CDR2 sequences are LNHDA and SQIVND (reference sequence). J lost 5 bases, V lost 4 bases, and 10 bases had no gene match. The CDR3 protein is CASSSLTSGRPGDTQYF. CDR3 DNA: TGTGCCAGTAGTAGCCTCACTAGCGGGAGGCCTGGAGATACGCAGTATTTT.

V usage is TRBV7-9 and J usage is TRBJ1-4; the match to TRBD1 covers 7 bases. This CDR3 is 17 amino acids long. J was trimmed by 6 bases and V by 2 bases; bases with no gene match: 12. Germline CDR1 and CDR2: SEHNR and FQNEAQ (reference sequence). This chain's CDR3 is CASSLIPTGRYDEKLFF. The CDR3 bases are TGTGCCAGCAGCTTAATTCCGACAGGGCGGTATGATGAAAAACTGTTTTTT.

The chain has TRBV7-3 and TRBJ2-6; TRBD2 agrees at 12 bases. This CDR3 is 19 amino acids long. Losses at the gene ends were 5 bases for V and 3 bases for J; bases not matched to a gene: 11. The V gene's germline CDR1 is SGHTA and CDR2 FQGTGA. The CDR3: CASSPRGLAGGIGANVLTF. In DNA form, the CDR3 reads TGTGCCAGCAGCCCCCGGGGGCTAGCGGGAGGGATTGGGGCCAACGTCCTGACTTTC.

The chain uses TRBV11-2 and TRBJ2-1; the D gene is possibly TRBD2 (6 bases). The CDR3 contains 15 residues. Germline CDR1 reads SGHAT; CDR2 reads FQNNGV. Deletions cut 3 bases from V and 5 bases from J, with 14 bases between. DNA of the CDR3: TGTGCCAGCAGCTTTGGAGGGAGGTCCGACAATGAGCAGTTCTTC. Its translation is CASSFGGRSDNEQFF.

The chain combines TRBV6-1 with TRBJ1-4; D is uncertain. Germline V CDR1 and CDR2: MNHNS, SASEGT. There are 14 residues in the CDR3. Between the trimmed V and J ends, which lost 9 bases and 5 bases, there was a span of 16 bases. The CDR3 loop reads CASAPRPRNEKLFF. CDR3 coding DNA: TGTGCCAGTGCGCCGAGGCCGCGAAATGAAAAACTGTTTTTT.

This clone was counted a few times. The chain carries TRBV2 and TRBJ2-1; TRBD2 aligns across 7 bases. Germline V gives CDR1 SNHLY, CDR2 FYNNEI. The CDR3 contains 15 residues. The ends lost 7 bases at V and 4 bases at J; junction bases unmatched: 10. The CDR3 nucleotides are TGTGCCAGCATGGGGGGGTCTGCGTCGTACAATGAGCAGTTCTTC. It yields the protein CASMGGSASYNEQFF.

CDR3 DNA sequence: TGTGCCAGTAGTGGGACAGGATTCACAGATACGCAGTATTTT. Translation: CASSGTGFTDTQYF. The genes are TRBV19 and TRBJ2-3; TRBD1 agrees at 8 bases. The CDR3 has 14 residues. Germline V gene lookup returns CDR1 LNHDA and CDR2 SQIVND (reference sequence). Trimming at V came to 5 bases and at J to 2 bases, leaving 3 bases not matched to a gene.

The chain joins TRBV27 to TRBJ1-4; D gene ambiguous. CDR1 is MNHEY and CDR2 is SMNVEV in the germline V gene (reference sequence). V dropped 5 bases and J dropped 5 bases, with 9 bases sitting between them. The CDR3 is 13 amino acids. The CDR3 reads CASSPVSNEKLFF. The CDR3 nucleotides are TGTGCCAGCAGTCCCGTCTCCAATGAAAAACTGTTTTTT.

The rearrangement joins TRBV5-6 to TRBJ1-3, with D possibly matching TRBD1 (5 bases). Deletions cut 0 bases from V and 1 base from J, with 5 bases between. Germline V gene sequence: CDR1 SGHDT, CDR2 YYEEEE. CDR3 size: 14 residues. The DNA for the CDR3 is TGTGCCAGCAGCTTGGCAGGGTCTGGAAACACCATATATTTT. Protein sequence: CASSLAGSGNTIYF.

The chain has TRBV19 and TRBJ1-5; tentatively, D is TRBD1 (6 bases). The CDR3 spans 14 residues. The germline V gene encodes CDR1 LNHDA and CDR2 SQIVND (reference sequence). The V end lost 7 bases, the J end lost 3 bases, and 13 bases lay between the germline ends. The CDR3 bases are TGTGCCAGTATGGTTCGGGACAACAATCAGCCCCAGCATTTT. Residues: CASMVRDNNQPQHF.

The chain uses TRBV5-6 and TRBJ2-7; D might be TRBD2 (5 bases). The V end lost 6 bases, the J end lost 4 bases, and 20 bases lay between the germline ends. The CDR3 is 15 amino acids. Germline loops: CDR1 SGHDT, CDR2 YYEEEE. CDR3 DNA sequence: TGTGCCAGCACCCTCTATGGAGAGGGCGGGTACGAGCAGTACTTC. This codes for CASTLYGEGGYEQYF.

The chain joins TRBV6-1 to TRBJ2-7; 11 bases align to TRBD1. CDR1 is MNHNS and CDR2 is SASEGT in the germline V gene. V gave up 0 bases and J gave up 4 bases; unmatched junction bases: 5. The CDR3 has 16 residues. The DNA of the CDR3 is TGTGCCAGCAGTGAAGCCGGGACAGGGGGGAGGTACGAGCAGTACTTC. Amino acid sequence: CASSEAGTGGRYEQYF.

This sequence joins TRBV20-1 and TRBJ2-1; 7 nucleotides agree with TRBD1. J lost 9 bases, V lost 4 bases, and 0 bases had no gene match. Germline CDR1 is DFQATT and CDR2 is SNEGSKA (reference sequence). CDR3 size: 10 residues. CDR3 coding DNA: TGCAGTGCTAACAGGGGTGAGCAGTTCTTC. It translates to CSANRGEQFF.

This sequence joins TRBV19 and TRBJ1-1; TRBD1 might be the D (6 bases). The length of the CDR3 is 14 residues. Germline CDR1 reads LNHDA; CDR2 reads SQIVND (reference sequence). Between the trimmed V and J ends, which lost 5 bases and 4 bases, there was a span of 14 bases. CDR3 DNA sequence: TGTGCCAGTAGTCCCGGACAGAGAAGCACTGAAGCTTTCTTT. Protein product: CASSPGQRSTEAFF.

This clone was seen a few times. CDR3 residues: CAIGSSLGVNTGELFF. The CDR3 DNA reads as TGTGCCATCGGGTCTAGCTTAGGTGTGAACACCGGGGAGCTGTTTTTT. The V gene is TRBV10-3, the J gene TRBJ2-2; D may be TRBD2 (5 bases). Germline V gene lookup returns CDR1 ENHRY and CDR2 SYGVKD. Trimming left V 8 bases short and J 1 base short, with 17 bases between. The CDR3 totals 16 residues.